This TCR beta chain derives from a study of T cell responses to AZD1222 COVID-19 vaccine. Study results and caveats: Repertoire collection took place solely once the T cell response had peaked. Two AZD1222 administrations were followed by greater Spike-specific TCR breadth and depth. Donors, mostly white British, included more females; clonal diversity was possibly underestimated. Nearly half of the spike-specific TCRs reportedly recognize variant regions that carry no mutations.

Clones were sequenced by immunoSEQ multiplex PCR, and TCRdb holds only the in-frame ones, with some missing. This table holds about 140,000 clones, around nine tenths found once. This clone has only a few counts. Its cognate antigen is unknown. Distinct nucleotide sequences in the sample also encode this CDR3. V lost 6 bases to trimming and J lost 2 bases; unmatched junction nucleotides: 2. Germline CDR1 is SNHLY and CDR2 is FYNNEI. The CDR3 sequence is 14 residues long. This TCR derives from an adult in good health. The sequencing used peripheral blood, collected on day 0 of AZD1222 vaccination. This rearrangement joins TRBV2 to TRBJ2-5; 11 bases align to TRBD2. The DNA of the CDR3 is TGTGCCAGCAGACTAGCGGGGGCGCAAGAGACCCAGTACTTC. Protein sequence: CASRLAGAQETQYF.